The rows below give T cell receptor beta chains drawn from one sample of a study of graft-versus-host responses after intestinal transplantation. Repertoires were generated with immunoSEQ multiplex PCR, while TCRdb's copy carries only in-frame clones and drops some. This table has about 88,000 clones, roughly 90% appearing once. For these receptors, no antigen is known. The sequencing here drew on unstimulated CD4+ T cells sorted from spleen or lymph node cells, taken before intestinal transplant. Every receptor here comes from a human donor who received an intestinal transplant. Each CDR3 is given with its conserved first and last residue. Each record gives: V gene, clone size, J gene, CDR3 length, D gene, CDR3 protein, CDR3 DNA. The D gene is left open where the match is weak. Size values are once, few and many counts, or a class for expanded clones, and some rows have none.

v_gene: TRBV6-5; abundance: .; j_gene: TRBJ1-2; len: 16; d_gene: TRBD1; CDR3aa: CASSSPGQGPFSGYTF; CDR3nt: TGTGCCAGCAGTTCGCCGGGACAGGGGCCATTCAGTGGCTACACCTTC
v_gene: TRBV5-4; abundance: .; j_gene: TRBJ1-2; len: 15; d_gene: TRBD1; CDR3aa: CASSLPQGVSYGYTF; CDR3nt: TGTGCCAGCAGCTTACCACAGGGGGTGAGCTATGGCTACACCTTC
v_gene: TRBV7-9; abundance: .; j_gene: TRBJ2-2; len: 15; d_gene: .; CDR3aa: CASSGQGGGPGELFF; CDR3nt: TGTGCCAGCAGCGGCCAGGGGGGCGGCCCTGGGGAGCTGTTTTTT
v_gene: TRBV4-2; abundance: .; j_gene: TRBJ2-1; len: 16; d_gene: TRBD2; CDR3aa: CASSRETSGSLNEQFF; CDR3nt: TGTGCCAGCAGCCGAGAAACTAGCGGGAGCCTCAATGAGCAGTTCTTC
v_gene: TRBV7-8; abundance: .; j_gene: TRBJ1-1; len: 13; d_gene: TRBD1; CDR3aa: CASSLTGDTEAFF; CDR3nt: TGTGCCAGCAGCTTAACAGGGGACACTGAAGCTTTCTTT
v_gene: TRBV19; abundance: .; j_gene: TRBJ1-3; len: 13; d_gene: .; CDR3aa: CASSILVGNTIYF; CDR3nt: TGTGCCAGTAGTATCCTCGTCGGAAACACCATATATTTT
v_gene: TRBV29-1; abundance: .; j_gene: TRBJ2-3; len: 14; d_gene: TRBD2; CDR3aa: CSDLAGPSTDTQYF; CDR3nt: TGCAGCGACCTAGCGGGGCCTTCCACAGATACGCAGTATTTT
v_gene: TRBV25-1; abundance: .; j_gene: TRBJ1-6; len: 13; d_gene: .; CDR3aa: CAAQGPYNSPLHF; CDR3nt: TGTGCTGCGCAGGGGCCCTATAATTCACCCCTCCACTTT
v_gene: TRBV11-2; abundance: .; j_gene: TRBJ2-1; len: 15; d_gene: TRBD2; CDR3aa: CASSIGLAGYNEQFF; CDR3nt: TGTGCCAGCAGTATCGGGCTAGCGGGGTACAATGAGCAGTTCTTC
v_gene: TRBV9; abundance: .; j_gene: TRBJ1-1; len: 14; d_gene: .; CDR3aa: CASSLYGGDRPAFF; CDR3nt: TGTGCCAGCAGCCTCTACGGGGGGGATCGGCCCGCTTTCTTT
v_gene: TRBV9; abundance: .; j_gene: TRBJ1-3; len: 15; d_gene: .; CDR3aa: CASSVEGSSGNTIYF; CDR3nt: TGTGCCAGCAGCGTAGAAGGGAGCTCTGGAAACACCATATATTTT
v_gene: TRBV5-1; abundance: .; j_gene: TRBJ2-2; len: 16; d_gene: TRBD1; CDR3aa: CASSLGGGQNTGELFF; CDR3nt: TGCGCCAGCAGCTTGGGAGGGGGCCAGAACACCGGGGAGCTGTTTTTT
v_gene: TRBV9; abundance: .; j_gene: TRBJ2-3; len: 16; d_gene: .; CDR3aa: CASSVGFSLGTHTQYF; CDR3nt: TGTGCCAGCAGCGTAGGGTTTAGCCTCGGCACACATACGCAGTATTTT
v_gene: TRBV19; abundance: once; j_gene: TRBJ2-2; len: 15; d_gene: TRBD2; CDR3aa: CASSISAGGTGELFF; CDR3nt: TGTGCCAGTAGTATCTCCGCGGGGGGGACCGGGGAGCTGTTTTTT
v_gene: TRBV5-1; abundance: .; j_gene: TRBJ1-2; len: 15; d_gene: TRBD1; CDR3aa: CASSPEPDRNNGYTF; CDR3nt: TGCGCCAGCAGCCCAGAACCGGACAGGAACAATGGCTACACCTTC
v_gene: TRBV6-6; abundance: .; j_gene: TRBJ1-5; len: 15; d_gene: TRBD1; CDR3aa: CASSSPDRGDQPQHF; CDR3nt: TGTGCCAGCAGTTCCCCGGACAGGGGAGACCAGCCCCAGCATTTT
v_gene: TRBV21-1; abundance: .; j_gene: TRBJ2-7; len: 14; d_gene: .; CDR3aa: CASSSRDWGHEQYF; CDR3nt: TGTGCCAGCAGTAGCCGGGACTGGGGCCACGAGCAGTACTTC
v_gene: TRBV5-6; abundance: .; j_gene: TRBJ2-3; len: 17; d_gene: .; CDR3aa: CASRTAWGGAYTDTQYF; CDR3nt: TGTGCCAGCAGGACCGCGTGGGGGGGGGCCTACACAGATACGCAGTATTTT
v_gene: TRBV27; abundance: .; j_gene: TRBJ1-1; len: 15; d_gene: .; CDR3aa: CASSLGGHPNTEAFF; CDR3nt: TGTGCCAGCAGTTTAGGGGGACACCCGAACACTGAAGCTTTCTTT
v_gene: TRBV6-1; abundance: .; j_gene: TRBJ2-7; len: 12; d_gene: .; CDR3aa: CASSVSQYEQYF; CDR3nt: TGTGCCAGCAGTGTCAGTCAATACGAGCAGTACTTC
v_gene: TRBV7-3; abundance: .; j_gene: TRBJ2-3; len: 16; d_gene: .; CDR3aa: CASSLKGGDGADTQYF; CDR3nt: TGTGCCAGCAGCTTAAAAGGCGGGGATGGCGCAGATACGCAGTATTTT
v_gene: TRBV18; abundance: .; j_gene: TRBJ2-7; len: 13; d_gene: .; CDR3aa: CASSPDSSYEQYF; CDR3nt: TGTGCCAGCTCACCGGACAGTTCCTACGAGCAGTACTTC
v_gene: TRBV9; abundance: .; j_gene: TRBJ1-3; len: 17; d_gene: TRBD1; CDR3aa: CASSVGDRPPSGNTIYF; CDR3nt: TGTGCCAGCAGCGTAGGGGACAGGCCTCCCTCTGGAAACACCATATATTTT
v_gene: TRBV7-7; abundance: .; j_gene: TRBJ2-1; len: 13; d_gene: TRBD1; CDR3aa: CASSPGTGLKQFF; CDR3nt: TGTGCTAGCAGTCCCGGGACAGGGTTGAAGCAGTTCTTC
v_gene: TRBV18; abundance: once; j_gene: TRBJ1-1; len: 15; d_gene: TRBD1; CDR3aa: CASSPNRDRNTEAFF; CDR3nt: TGTGCCAGCTCACCAAACCGGGACAGGAACACTGAAGCTTTCTTT
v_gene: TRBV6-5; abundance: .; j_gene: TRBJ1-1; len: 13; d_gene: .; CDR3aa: CASIYGGGAEAFF; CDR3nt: TGTGCCAGCATTTACGGAGGTGGGGCTGAAGCTTTCTTT
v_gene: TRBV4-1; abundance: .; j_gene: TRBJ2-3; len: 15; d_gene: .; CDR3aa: CASSQRTEGADTQYF; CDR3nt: TGCGCCAGCAGCCAAAGGACAGAAGGCGCAGATACGCAGTATTTT
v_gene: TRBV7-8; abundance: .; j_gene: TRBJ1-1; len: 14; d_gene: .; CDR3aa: CASSRTPEVSEAFF; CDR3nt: TGTGCCAGCAGCCGTACACCAGAAGTGTCTGAAGCTTTCTTT
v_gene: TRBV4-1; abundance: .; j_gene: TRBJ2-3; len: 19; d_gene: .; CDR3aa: CASSQEEWMGGARPDTQYF; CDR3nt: TGCGCCAGCAGCCAAGAGGAGTGGATGGGGGGGGCTCGCCCAGATACGCAGTATTTT
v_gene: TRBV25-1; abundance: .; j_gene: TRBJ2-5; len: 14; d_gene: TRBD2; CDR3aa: CASRGVGGLETQYF; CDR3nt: TGTGCCAGCAGGGGGGTCGGGGGGTTGGAGACCCAGTACTTC
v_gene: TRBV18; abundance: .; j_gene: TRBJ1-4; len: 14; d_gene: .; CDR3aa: CASSPDSRDEKLFF; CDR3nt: TGTGCCAGCTCACCGGACAGTAGGGATGAAAAACTGTTTTTT
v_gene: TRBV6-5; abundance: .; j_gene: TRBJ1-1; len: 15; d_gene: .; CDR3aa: CASSYGTMGNTEAFF; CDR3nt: TGTGCCAGCAGTTACGGGACAATGGGCAACACTGAAGCTTTCTTT
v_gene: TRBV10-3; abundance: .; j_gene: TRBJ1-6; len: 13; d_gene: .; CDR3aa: CATQSGLGSPLHF; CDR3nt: TGTGCCACCCAGAGCGGGTTGGGTTCACCCCTCCACTTT
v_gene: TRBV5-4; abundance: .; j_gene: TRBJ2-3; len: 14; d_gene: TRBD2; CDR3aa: CASSPGLADDTQYF; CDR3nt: TGTGCCAGCAGCCCAGGACTAGCAGATGATACGCAGTATTTT
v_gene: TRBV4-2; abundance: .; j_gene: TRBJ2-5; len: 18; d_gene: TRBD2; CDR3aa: CASSQVNRLAGDKETQYF; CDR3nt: TGTGCCAGCAGCCAAGTCAACCGGCTAGCGGGAGACAAGGAGACCCAGTACTTC
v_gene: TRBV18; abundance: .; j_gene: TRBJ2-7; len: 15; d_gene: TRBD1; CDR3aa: CASSVDRGPSYEQYF; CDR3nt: TGTGCCAGCTCAGTAGACAGGGGCCCCTCCTACGAGCAGTACTTC
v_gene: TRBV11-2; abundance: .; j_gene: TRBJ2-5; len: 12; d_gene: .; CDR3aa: CASSLGAETQYF; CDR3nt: TGTGCCAGCAGCTTAGGCGCGGAGACCCAGTACTTC
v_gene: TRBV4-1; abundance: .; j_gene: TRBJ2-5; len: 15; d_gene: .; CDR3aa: CASSQLQGGGETQYF; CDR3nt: TGCGCCAGCAGCCAACTCCAGGGGGGTGGGGAGACCCAGTACTTC
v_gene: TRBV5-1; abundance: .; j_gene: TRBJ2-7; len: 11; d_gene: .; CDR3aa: CASKYKYEQYF; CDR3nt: TGCGCCAGCAAATACAAATACGAGCAGTACTTC
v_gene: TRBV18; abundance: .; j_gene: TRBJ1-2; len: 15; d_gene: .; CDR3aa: CASSPGGVLEYGYTF; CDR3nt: TGTGCCAGCTCACCCGGGGGGGTCCTAGAGTATGGCTACACCTTC
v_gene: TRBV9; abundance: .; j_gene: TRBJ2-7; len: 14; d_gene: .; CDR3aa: CASSVVGRGDEQYF; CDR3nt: TGTGCCAGCAGCGTAGTTGGCAGGGGGGACGAGCAGTACTTC
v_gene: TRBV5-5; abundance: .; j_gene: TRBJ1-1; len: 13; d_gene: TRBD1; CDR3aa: CASSFGTGGRAFF; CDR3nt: TGTGCCAGCAGCTTCGGGACAGGGGGCAGAGCTTTCTTT
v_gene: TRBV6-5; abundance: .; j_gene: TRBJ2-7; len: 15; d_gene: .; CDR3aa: CASSYLGVQGLEQYF; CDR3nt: TGTGCCAGCAGTTACCTCGGGGTCCAAGGGCTCGAGCAGTACTTC
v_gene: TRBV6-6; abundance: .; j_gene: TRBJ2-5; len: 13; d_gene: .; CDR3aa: CASRTGHQETQYF; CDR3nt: TGTGCCAGCAGAACAGGGCACCAAGAGACCCAGTACTTC
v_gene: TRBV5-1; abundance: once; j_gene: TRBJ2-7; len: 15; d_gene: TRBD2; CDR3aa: CASSLWGAGAGEQYF; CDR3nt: TGCGCCAGCAGCTTGTGGGGAGCGGGGGCAGGCGAGCAGTACTTC
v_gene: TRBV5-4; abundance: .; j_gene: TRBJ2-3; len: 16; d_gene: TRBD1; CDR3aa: CASSPGQGHSTDTQYF; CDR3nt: TGTGCCAGCAGCCCCGGACAGGGGCATAGCACAGATACGCAGTATTTT
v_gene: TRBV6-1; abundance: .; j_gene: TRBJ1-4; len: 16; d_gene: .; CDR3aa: CASRERRTATNEKLFF; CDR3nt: TGTGCCAGCAGAGAAAGACGGACAGCAACTAATGAAAAACTGTTTTTT
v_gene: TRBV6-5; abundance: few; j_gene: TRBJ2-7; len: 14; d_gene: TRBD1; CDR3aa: CASTPRDRTYEQYF; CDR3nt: TGTGCCAGCACACCACGGGACAGAACCTACGAGCAGTACTTC
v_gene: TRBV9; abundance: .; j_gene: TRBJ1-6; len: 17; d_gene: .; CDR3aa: CASSPQPPGSSYSPLHF; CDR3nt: TGTGCCAGCAGCCCCCAACCCCCCGGGTCCTCATATTCACCCCTCCACTTT
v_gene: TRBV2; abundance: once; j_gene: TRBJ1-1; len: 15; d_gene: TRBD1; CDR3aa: CASRKIQGANTEAFF; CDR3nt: TGTGCCAGCAGGAAGATCCAGGGGGCAAACACTGAAGCTTTCTTT
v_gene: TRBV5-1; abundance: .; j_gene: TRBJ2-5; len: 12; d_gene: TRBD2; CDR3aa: CASSPGGETQYF; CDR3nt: TGCGCCAGCAGCCCGGGGGGGGAGACCCAGTACTTC
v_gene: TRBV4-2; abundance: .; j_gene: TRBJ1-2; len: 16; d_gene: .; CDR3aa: CASSFNQRGGNYGYTF; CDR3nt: TGTGCCAGCAGCTTCAACCAAAGGGGGGGGAACTATGGCTACACCTTC
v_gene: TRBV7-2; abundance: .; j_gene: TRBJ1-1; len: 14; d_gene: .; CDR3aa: CASSLASAYTEAFF; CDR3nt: TGTGCCAGCAGCTTAGCCTCAGCGTACACTGAAGCTTTCTTT